The 22 T cell receptor beta chains given below trace back to one sample, sequenced in a study of shared clonotypes between healthy human individuals. The table came from immunoSEQ multiplex PCR; TCRdb's copy has only in-frame clones and leaves some out. The top ten hold 0.5% to 0.6% of the sample, which has about 1.1 million clones, around three quarters seen once. The sample was memory CD4+ T cells from PBMCs. Noted subset: CD45RA-negative fraction. These receptors all stem from a man aged 18 to 30 in good health. Some clones in this sample may be carry-over from other donors' samples.

This chain's CDR3 is CATELLAGFSYNEQFF. In nucleotides, the CDR3 is TGCGCCACCGAGCTTTTAGCGGGATTCTCCTACAATGAGCAGTTCTTC. The chain carries TRBV5-1 and TRBJ2-1; 8 bases line up with TRBD2. Germline V gene lookup returns CDR1 SGHRS and CDR2 YFSETQ. The length of the CDR3 is 16 residues. V was clipped by 9 bases and J by 0 bases; unmatched bases: 11.

DNA for the CDR3: TGCGCCAGCAGCCAACGCTCCGGGACAAATTCCCCTCGCGAGACCCAGTACTTC. This gives the protein CASSQRSGTNSPRETQYF. This sequence joins TRBV5-1 and TRBJ2-5; tentatively, D is TRBD1 (6 bases). CDR1 is SGHRS and CDR2 is YFSETQ in the germline V gene. This CDR3 is 18 amino acids long. Trimming pared 4 bases from V and 5 bases from J, leaving 27 bases between.

CDR3 residues: CASSFYVSVHSNQPQHF. CDR3 bases: TGTGCCAGCAGTTTCTACGTCTCGGTCCATAGCAATCAGCCCCAGCATTTT. The V and J genes are TRBV28 and TRBJ1-5, with D uncertain. Germline loops: CDR1 MDHEN, CDR2 SYDVKM. The CDR3 runs to 17 residues. Trimming stripped 3 bases from V and 0 bases from J, with 15 bases between.

The rearrangement joins TRBV15 to TRBJ2-6, with D perhaps TRBD1 (6 bases). The CDR3 sequence is 16 residues long. Germline V gene sequence: CDR1 LNHNV, CDR2 YYDKDF (reference sequence). The germline V and J ends were trimmed by 0 bases and 4 bases, with 10 bases remaining between them. The CDR3 sequence: CATSRDRGYGANVLTF. CDR3 sequence (DNA): TGTGCCACCAGCAGAGATAGGGGGTACGGGGCCAACGTCCTGACTTTC.

The chain uses TRBV11-3 and TRBJ2-3, with a possible D match to TRBD1 (5 bases). This CDR3 has 13 residues. Trimming shortened V by 5 bases and J by 4 bases, and 10 bases separated the two germline ends. Germline loops: CDR1 SGHNT, CDR2 YENEEA. In nucleotides, the CDR3 is TGTGCCAGCAGCCATAGCAGGGCAGATACGCAGTATTTT. This translates into CASSHSRADTQYF.

This clone has a single count. Just one base apart from a much larger clone, this may be a read error. This CDR3 reads CASSLRANTEAFF. The CDR3 nucleotides are TGTGCCAGCAGCTTAAGGGCGAACACTGAAGCTTTCTTT. V gene TRBV27 combines with J gene TRBJ1-1, with D uncertain. This CDR3 has 13 amino acids. Trimming took off 6 bases at V and 1 base at J, with 9 bases between the two ends. The germline V gene encodes CDR1 MNHEY and CDR2 SMNVEV (reference sequence).

The V and J genes are TRBV6-5 and TRBJ1-1; the D is unclear. Between the trimmed V and J ends, which lost 4 bases and 6 bases, there was a span of 9 bases. This CDR3 is built from 12 residues. In germline, CDR1 is MNHEY, CDR2 SVGAGI. CDR3 bases: TGTGCCAGCAGTTCCACCCCCCCTGAAGCTTTCTTT. It is translated as CASSSTPPEAFF.

The chain is built from TRBV5-1 and TRBJ1-2; 8 bases map to TRBD1. V trimming: 4 bases; J trimming: 4 bases; junction bases outside the gene matches: 9. The CDR3 covers 15 residues. Germline V gene lookup returns CDR1 SGHRS and CDR2 YFSETQ. In nucleotides, the CDR3 is TGCGCCAGCAGCCGGGAGGACAGGGACAGCTATGGCTACACCTTC. Residues: CASSREDRDSYGYTF.

The V and J genes are TRBV11-2 and TRBJ2-6; D is ambiguous. Trimming pared 0 bases from V and 3 bases from J, leaving 6 bases between. The CDR3 sequence is 15 residues long. The germline gives CDR1 SGHAT, CDR2 FQNNGV. CDR3 residues: CASSLERIGANVLTF. The CDR3, as DNA: TGTGCCAGCAGCTTAGAACGTATTGGGGCCAACGTCCTGACTTTC.

This chain connects TRBV4-2 to TRBJ1-1; D is possibly TRBD1 (6 bases). Trimming removed 1 base at V and 1 base at J, with 16 bases between. The germline gives CDR1 LGHNA, CDR2 YNFKEQ. The CDR3 is made up of 17 amino acids. The CDR3 sequence is CASSQGGDQGRNTEAFF. The DNA for the CDR3 is TGTGCCAGCAGCCAAGGGGGGGATCAGGGGAGGAACACTGAAGCTTTCTTT.

This chain links TRBV28 with TRBJ1-3, with no clear D. Per the germline V gene, CDR1 is MDHEN and CDR2 is SYDVKM. V gave up 4 bases and J gave up 4 bases, with 5 bases separating them. The CDR3 totals 12 residues. The DNA for the CDR3 is TGTGCCAGCAGTTCCTTCGGAAACACCATATATTTT. It specifies CASSSFGNTIYF.

The chain recombines TRBV11-2 with TRBJ2-7, with D maybe TRBD1 (5 bases). Trimming removed 1 base from V and 0 bases from J, with 10 bases in between. Germline V gives CDR1 SGHAT, CDR2 FQNNGV. The CDR3 contains 15 residues. The CDR3 coding sequence is TGTGCCAGCAGCTTAGCAGGGTTTAGCTCCTACGAGCAGTACTTC. Protein: CASSLAGFSSYEQYF.

The rearrangement uses TRBV11-2 and TRBJ2-3; D is uncertain. The germline V gene encodes CDR1 SGHAT and CDR2 FQNNGV. V was clipped by 4 bases and J by 2 bases, with 16 bases between them. CDR3 length equals 16 residues. The CDR3 reads CASSSAKRLSTDTQYF. Written as DNA, the CDR3 is TGTGCCAGCAGCTCCGCCAAAAGGCTTTCCACAGATACGCAGTATTTT.

V usage is TRBV2 and J usage is TRBJ2-1; 9 bases agree with TRBD1. CDR3 length: 15 amino acids. In germline, CDR1 is SNHLY, CDR2 FYNNEI. The V gene end was trimmed by 4 bases and the J gene end by 4 bases; junction bases not matched to a gene: 5. CDR3 sequence reads: CASSGPGQGYNEQFF. As DNA, the CDR3 is TGTGCCAGCAGTGGACCGGGACAGGGTTACAATGAGCAGTTCTTC.

The chain carries TRBV30 and TRBJ1-5; 7 bases are a match to TRBD1. This CDR3 has 14 residues. CDR1 and CDR2 from the germline V gene are GTSNPN and SVGIG (reference sequence). V lost 1 base to trimming and J lost 6 bases; unmatched junction nucleotides: 6. This CDR3 reads CAWSGGQSSQPQHF. The CDR3 bases are TGTGCCTGGAGTGGGGGACAGTCTAGTCAGCCCCAGCATTTT.

This sequence joins TRBV7-3 and TRBJ2-1; possible D gene TRBD2, 7 bases. V lost 5 bases and J 9 bases, leaving 14 bases between the germline ends. The CDR3 is 13 amino acids. Germline values: CDR1 SGHTA, CDR2 FQGTGA. As DNA, the CDR3 is TGTGCCAGCAGCCTCACTCGGGGGGCTGAGCAGTTCTTC. Its translation is CASSLTRGAEQFF.

The rearrangement uses TRBV19 and TRBJ1-5; 7 bases match TRBD1. Germline trimming cut 4 bases from V and 1 base from J; bases unmatched to any gene: 10. This CDR3 region has 17 residues. Germline V gives CDR1 LNHDA, CDR2 SQIVND (reference sequence). For the CDR3, the DNA is TGTGCCAGTAGTACCCGCCCGACAGGGACGAGCAATCAGCCCCAGCATTTT. This translates into CASSTRPTGTSNQPQHF.

The chain combines TRBV7-3 with TRBJ1-1; no definite D call. The V gene lost 5 bases and the J gene lost 1 base, with 11 bases spanning the gap. Germline V gene sequence: CDR1 SGHTA, CDR2 FQGTGA. The CDR3 sequence is 14 residues long. For the CDR3, the DNA is TGTGCCAGCAGCCGACGAGGAGGGAACACTGAAGCTTTCTTT. Residues: CASSRRGGNTEAFF.

The chain couples TRBV7-9 to TRBJ2-1; TRBD1 agrees at 10 bases. Germline-derived CDR1 and CDR2 are SEHNR and FQNEAQ (reference sequence). The CDR3 is 19 amino acids. Trimming took 5 bases from V and 3 from J; bases not matched to a gene: 16. CDR3 nucleotide sequence: TGTGCCAGCAGCGCTATCCAGGGACAGGGGACAAACAACTACAATGAGCAGTTCTTC. It specifies CASSAIQGQGTNNYNEQFF. The variable domain in full, completed from reference TRBV7-9 and TRBJ2-1, reads DTGVSQNPRHKITKRGQNVTFRCDPISEHNRLYWYRQTLGQGPEFLTYFQNEAQLEKSRLLSDRFSAERPKGSFSTLEIQRTEQGDSAMYLCASSAIQGQGTNNYNEQFFGPGTRLTVL.

The sample holds many counts of this clone. The rearrangement uses TRBV5-1 and TRBJ2-5; D gene unclear. V gave up 3 bases and J gave up 5 bases, with 8 bases separating them. The CDR3 consists of 12 residues. The germline V gene encodes CDR1 SGHRS and CDR2 YFSETQ. The chain's CDR3 is CASSSEWETQYF. In nucleotides, the CDR3 is TGCGCCAGCAGCTCGGAGTGGGAGACCCAGTACTTC.

The chain employs TRBV28 and TRBJ1-2, with D possibly being TRBD1 (5 bases). CDR3 size: 13 residues. V was clipped by 10 bases and J by 7 bases, with 19 bases between them. Germline CDR1 MDHEN, CDR2 SYDVKM. The CDR3 sequence is CATKAGRQFGYTF. CDR3 DNA sequence: TGTGCCACCAAAGCAGGGCGGCAATTTGGCTACACCTTC.

This clone showed up just a few times. The chain links TRBV2 to TRBJ2-1; D remains ambiguous. Trimming cost V 5 bases and J 7 bases, with 12 bases left between them. Germline V gene lookup returns CDR1 SNHLY and CDR2 FYNNEI. The CDR3 runs 13 residues. The DNA of the CDR3 is TGTGCCAGCAGTTTACAAACGAGGAATGAGCAGTTCTTC. This translates into CASSLQTRNEQFF.